A single sample is the source of the 10 T cell receptor beta chains below, sequenced in a study of response to subunit inactivated influenza vaccine. In TCRdb, the RT-PCR reads were re-called with MiXCR into one record per CDR3 protein. The sample carries approximately 680,000 distinct CDR3 sequences, 15% to 18% recorded once. The sample here was PBMCs from blood, taken less than 13 days after vaccination. Receptors originate from a man aged 50-60 years who received an inactivated influenza vaccine.

This clonotype turned up a few times. The CDR3 DNA follows: TGTGCCAGCAGTACCCGGACTAGCGGGAGATTCTCCTACGAGCAGTACTTC. Translated, it gives CASSTRTSGRFSYEQYF. The genes are TRBV6-2 or TRBV6-3 and TRBJ2-7; 13 positions match TRBD2. Germline V CDR1 and CDR2: MNHEY, SVGEGT. The CDR3 sequence is 17 residues long. The junction had 7 bases not matched to a gene; V was cut back by 5 bases and J by 0 bases.

The V call is TRBV20-1, the J call TRBJ2-7; D possibly corresponds to TRBD2 (6 bases). Germline V lookup: CDR1 DFQATT, CDR2 SNEGSKA (reference sequence). The length of the CDR3 is 14 residues. Deletions cut 6 bases from V and 0 bases from J, with 15 bases between. The CDR3 spells CSATGVRASYEQYF. As DNA, the CDR3 is TGCAGTGCCACGGGGGTAAGAGCCTCCTACGAGCAGTACTTC.

Only a few counts were recorded for this clonotype. The chain joins TRBV6-1 to TRBJ2-7; D is possibly TRBD2 (6 bases). The V and J ends lost 9 bases and 2 bases respectively, with 17 bases between them. CDR3 length: 14 amino acids. Germline-derived CDR1 and CDR2 are MNHNS and SASEGT. The CDR3 nucleotides read TGTGCCAGTGGAGGGCGGGGTGGGACCTACGAGCAGTACTTC. Its protein product is CASGGRGGTYEQYF.

The V gene is TRBV21-1, the J gene TRBJ1-1. TRBV21-1 is noted as a pseudogene. The CDR3 has 12 amino acids. The CDR3 DNA reads TGTGCCAGCAGCCCACACAGCACTGAAGCTTTCTTT. Translated: CASSPHSTEAFF.

This clonotype was observed many times. The chain couples TRBV28 to TRBJ1-2; the match to TRBD1 covers 12 bases. Trimming removed 4 bases from V and 8 bases from J; junction bases left unmatched: 5. Germline V lookup: CDR1 MDHEN, CDR2 SYDVKM. This CDR3 comprises 14 residues. CDR3 DNA: TGTGCCAGCAGTTCCGGGACAGGGGGCCCCGGCTACACCTTC. This translates into CASSSGTGGPGYTF.

This chain links TRBV9 with TRBJ2-7; TRBD1 might be the D (7 bases). Germline-derived CDR1 and CDR2 are SGDLS and YYNGEE. The CDR3 extends over 15 amino acids. Trimming left V 0 bases short and J 2 bases short, with 12 bases between. The CDR3 sequence: CASSVGQGGTYEQYF. The CDR3, as DNA: TGTGCCAGCAGCGTAGGTCAGGGGGGAACCTACGAGCAGTACTTC. The variable domain in full, with the rest retrieved from reference TRBV9 and TRBJ2-7, is DSGVTQTPKHLITATGQRVTLRCSPRSGDLSVYWYQQSLDQGLQFLIQYYNGEERAKGNILERFSAQQFPDLHSELNLSSLELGDSALYFCASSVGQGGTYEQYFGPGTRLTVT.

This clonotype was seen more than once but under ten times. The V and J genes are TRBV12-3 or TRBV12-4 and TRBJ1-2; 8 bases are a match to TRBD1. This CDR3 comprises 14 residues. Germline trimming cut 6 bases from V and 7 bases from J; bases unmatched to any gene: 10. CDR3 loop: CASSPQGAISGYTF. The CDR3 region has the DNA TGTGCCAGCAGCCCGCAGGGGGCGATTAGTGGCTACACCTTC.

This clonotype came up many times. The chain uses TRBV4-1 and TRBJ2-7; D not certain. The CDR3 contains 13 residues. CDR1 is MGHRA and CDR2 is YSYEKL in the germline V gene. V gave up 2 bases and J gave up 2 bases, with 7 bases separating them. DNA for the CDR3: TGCGCCAGCAGCCAATGGGAAGCCTACGAGCAGTACTTC. It translates to CASSQWEAYEQYF.

In the case of this clonotype: The germline gene is not matched at one end of the junction; a read error may be the cause. The chain is built from TRBV9 and TRBJ2-3; 9 bases match TRBD2. CDR3 length equals 14 residues. In germline, CDR1 is SGDLS, CDR2 YYNGEE. CDR3 residues: CGSSVAGGTDTQYF. DNA for the CDR3: TGTGGCAGCAGCGTAGCGGGGGGCACAGATACGCAGTATTTT.

This clonotype was detected a few times. DNA of the CDR3: TGTGCCAGCAGTTTATCCTCGCTAGCGGGGACCACCGGGGAGCTGTTTTTT. Translated: CASSLSSLAGTTGELFF. The V gene is TRBV27, the J gene TRBJ2-2; 9 nucleotides line up with TRBD2. CDR1 MNHEY and CDR2 SMNVEV come from the germline V gene (reference sequence). This CDR3 comprises 17 residues. V lost 0 bases and J lost 4; bases outside the gene matches: 6.